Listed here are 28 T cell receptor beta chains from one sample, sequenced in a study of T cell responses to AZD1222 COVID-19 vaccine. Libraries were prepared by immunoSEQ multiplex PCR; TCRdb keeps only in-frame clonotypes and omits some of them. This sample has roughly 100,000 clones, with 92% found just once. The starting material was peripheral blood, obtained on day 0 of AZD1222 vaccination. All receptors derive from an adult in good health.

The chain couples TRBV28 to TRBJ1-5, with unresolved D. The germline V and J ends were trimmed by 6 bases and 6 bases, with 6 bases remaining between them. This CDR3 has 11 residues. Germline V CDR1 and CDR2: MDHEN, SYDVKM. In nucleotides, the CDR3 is TGTGCCAGCAGCTACGGTCAGCCCCAGCATTTT. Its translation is CASSYGQPQHF.

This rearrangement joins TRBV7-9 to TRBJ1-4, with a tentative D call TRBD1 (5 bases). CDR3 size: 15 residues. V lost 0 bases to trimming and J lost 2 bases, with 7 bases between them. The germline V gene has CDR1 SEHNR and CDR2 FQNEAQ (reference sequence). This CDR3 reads CASSLAGGTNEKLFF. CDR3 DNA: TGTGCCAGCAGCTTAGCCGGGGGGACTAATGAAAAACTGTTTTTT.

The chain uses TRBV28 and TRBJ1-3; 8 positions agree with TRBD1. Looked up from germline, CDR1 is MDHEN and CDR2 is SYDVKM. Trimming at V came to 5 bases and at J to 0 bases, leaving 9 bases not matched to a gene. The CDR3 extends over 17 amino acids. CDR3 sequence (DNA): TGTGCCAGCAGTGCCCCGGGACAGGTCTACTCTGGAAACACCATATATTTT. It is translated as CASSAPGQVYSGNTIYF.

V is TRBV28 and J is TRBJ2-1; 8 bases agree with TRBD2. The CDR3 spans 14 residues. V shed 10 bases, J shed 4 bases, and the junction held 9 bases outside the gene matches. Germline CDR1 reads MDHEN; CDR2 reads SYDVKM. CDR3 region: CATSSGRRYNEQFF. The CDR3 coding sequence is TGTGCCACCTCCAGCGGGAGACGGTACAATGAGCAGTTCTTC.

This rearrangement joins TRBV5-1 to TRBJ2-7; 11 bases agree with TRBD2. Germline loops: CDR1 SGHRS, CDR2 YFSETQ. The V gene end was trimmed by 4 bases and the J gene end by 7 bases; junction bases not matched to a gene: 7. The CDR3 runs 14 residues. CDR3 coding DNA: TGCGCCAGCAGCCTGGGACTAGCGGTGGGTGAGCAGTACTTC. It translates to CASSLGLAVGEQYF.

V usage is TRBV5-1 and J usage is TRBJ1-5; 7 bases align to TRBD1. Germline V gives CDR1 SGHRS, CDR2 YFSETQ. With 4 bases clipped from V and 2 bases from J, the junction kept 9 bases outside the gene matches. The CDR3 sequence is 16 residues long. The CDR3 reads CASSRPTGIGNQPQHF. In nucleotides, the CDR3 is TGCGCCAGCAGCCGGCCGACAGGGATAGGCAATCAGCCCCAGCATTTT.

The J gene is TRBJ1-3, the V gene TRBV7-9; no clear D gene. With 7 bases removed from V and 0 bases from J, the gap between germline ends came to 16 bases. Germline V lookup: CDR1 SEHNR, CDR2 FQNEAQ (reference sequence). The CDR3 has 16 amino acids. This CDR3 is CASTPRRDNSGNTIYF. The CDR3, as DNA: TGTGCCAGCACCCCCCGCCGAGACAACTCTGGAAACACCATATATTTT.

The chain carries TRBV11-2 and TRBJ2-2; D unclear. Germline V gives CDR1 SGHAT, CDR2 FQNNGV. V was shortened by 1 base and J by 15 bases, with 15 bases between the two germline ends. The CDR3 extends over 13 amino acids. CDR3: CASSLGGPNRLFF. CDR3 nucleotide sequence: TGTGCCAGCAGCTTAGGAGGTCCCAATCGGTTGTTTTTT. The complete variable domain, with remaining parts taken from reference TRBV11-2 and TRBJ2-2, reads EAGVAQSPRYKIIEKRQSVAFWCNPISGHATLYWYQQILGQGPKLLIQFQNNGVVDDSQLPKDRFSAERLKGVDSTLKIQPAKLEDSAVYLCASSLGGPNRLFFGEGSRLTVL.

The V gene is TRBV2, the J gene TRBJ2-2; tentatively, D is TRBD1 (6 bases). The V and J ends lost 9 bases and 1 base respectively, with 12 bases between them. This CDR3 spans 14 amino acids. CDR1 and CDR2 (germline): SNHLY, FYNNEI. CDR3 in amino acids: CARGWGRNTGELFF. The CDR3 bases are TGTGCCAGGGGATGGGGGCGGAACACCGGGGAGCTGTTTTTT.

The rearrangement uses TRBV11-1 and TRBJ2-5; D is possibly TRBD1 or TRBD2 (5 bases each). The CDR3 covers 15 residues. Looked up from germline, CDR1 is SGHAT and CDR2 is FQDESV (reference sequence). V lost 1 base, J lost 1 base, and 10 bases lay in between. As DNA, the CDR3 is TGTGCCAGCAGCTTAGACCCAGGGAGCCAAGAGACCCAGTACTTC. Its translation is CASSLDPGSQETQYF.

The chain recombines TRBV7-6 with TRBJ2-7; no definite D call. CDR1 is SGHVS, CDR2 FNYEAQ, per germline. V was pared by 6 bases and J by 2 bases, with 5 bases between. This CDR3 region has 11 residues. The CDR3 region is CASSSTYEQYF. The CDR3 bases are TGTGCCAGCAGTTCGACCTACGAGCAGTACTTC.

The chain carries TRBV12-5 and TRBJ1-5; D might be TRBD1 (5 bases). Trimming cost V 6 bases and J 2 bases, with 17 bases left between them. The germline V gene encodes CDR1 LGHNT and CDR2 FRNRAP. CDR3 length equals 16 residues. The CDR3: CASGPWTFGGNQPQHF. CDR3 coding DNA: TGTGCTAGTGGCCCCTGGACATTCGGGGGCAATCAGCCCCAGCATTTT.

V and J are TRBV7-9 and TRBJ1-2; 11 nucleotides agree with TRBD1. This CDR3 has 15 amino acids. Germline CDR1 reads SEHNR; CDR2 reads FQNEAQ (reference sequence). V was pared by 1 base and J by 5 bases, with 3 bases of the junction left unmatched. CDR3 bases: TGTGCCAGCAGCTTAGGGGACAGGGGGTCGTATGGCTACACCTTC. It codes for CASSLGDRGSYGYTF.

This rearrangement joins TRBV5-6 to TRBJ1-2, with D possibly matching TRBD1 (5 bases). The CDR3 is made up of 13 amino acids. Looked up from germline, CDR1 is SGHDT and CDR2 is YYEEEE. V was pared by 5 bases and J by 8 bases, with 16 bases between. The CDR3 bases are TGTGCCAGCAGTTCTGGCGGGGCGGAAGGCTACACCTTC. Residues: CASSSGGAEGYTF. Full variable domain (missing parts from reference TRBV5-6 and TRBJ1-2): DAGVTQSPTHLIKTRGQQVTLRCSPKSGHDTVSWYQQALGQGPQFIFQYYEEEERQRGNFPDRFSGHQFPNYSSELNVNALLLGDSALYLCASSSGGAEGYTFGSGTRLTVV.

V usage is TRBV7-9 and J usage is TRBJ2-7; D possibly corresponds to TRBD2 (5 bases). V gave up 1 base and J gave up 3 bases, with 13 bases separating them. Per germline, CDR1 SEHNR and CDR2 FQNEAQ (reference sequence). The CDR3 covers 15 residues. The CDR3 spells CASSLDTGWGYEQYF. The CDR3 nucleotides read TGTGCCAGCAGCTTAGATACGGGATGGGGCTACGAGCAGTACTTC.

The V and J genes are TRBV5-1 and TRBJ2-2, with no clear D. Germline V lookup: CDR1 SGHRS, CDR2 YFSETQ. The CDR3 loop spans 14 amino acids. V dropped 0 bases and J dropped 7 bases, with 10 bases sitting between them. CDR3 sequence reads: CASSLEIFGGELFF. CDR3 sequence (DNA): TGCGCCAGCAGCTTGGAAATATTCGGCGGGGAGCTGTTTTTT.

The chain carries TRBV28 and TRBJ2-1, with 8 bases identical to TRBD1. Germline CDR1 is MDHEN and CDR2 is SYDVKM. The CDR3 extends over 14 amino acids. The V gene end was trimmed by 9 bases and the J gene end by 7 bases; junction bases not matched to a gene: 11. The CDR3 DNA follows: TGTGCCAGACCGACTGGACAGGGCGGGAATGAGCAGTTCTTC. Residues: CARPTGQGGNEQFF.

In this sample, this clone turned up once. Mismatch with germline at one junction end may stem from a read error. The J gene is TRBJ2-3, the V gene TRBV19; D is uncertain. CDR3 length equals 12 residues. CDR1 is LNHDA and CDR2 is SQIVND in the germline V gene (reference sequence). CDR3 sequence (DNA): TGTGCCAGTAGTACCGCGGCGCGAGGAATACATTTT. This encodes CASSTAARGIHF.

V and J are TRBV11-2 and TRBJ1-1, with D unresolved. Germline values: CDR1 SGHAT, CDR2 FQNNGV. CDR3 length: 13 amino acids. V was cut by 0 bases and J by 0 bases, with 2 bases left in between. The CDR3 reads CASSLEVNTEAFF. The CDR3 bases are TGTGCCAGCAGCTTAGAGGTGAACACTGAAGCTTTCTTT. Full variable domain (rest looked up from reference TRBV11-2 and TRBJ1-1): EAGVAQSPRYKIIEKRQSVAFWCNPISGHATLYWYQQILGQGPKLLIQFQNNGVVDDSQLPKDRFSAERLKGVDSTLKIQPAKLEDSAVYLCASSLEVNTEAFFGQGTRLTVV.

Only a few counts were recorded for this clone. In nucleotides, the CDR3 is TGTGCCTGGAGTAGCGGGAGTATTAATGAGCAGTTCTTC. Its translation is CAWSSGSINEQFF. The chain uses TRBV30 and TRBJ2-1; 8 bases are shared with TRBD2. The CDR3 totals 13 residues. CDR1 and CDR2 (germline): GTSNPN, SVGIG (reference sequence). Losses at the gene ends were 2 bases for V and 7 bases for J; bases not matched to a gene: 4.

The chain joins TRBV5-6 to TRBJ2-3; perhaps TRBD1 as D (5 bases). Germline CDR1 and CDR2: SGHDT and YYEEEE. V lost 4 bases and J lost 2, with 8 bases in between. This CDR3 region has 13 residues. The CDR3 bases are TGTGCCAGCAGCATGACAGTCACAGATACGCAGTATTTT. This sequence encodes CASSMTVTDTQYF.

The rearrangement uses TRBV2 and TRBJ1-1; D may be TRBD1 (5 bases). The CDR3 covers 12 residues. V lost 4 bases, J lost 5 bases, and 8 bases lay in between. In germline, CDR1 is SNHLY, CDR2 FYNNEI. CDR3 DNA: TGTGCCAGCAGTGCGGGGGAAACTGAAGCTTTCTTT. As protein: CASSAGETEAFF. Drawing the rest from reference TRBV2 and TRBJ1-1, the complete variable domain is EPEVTQTPSHQVTQMGQEVILRCVPISNHLYFYWYRQILGQKVEFLVSFYNNEISEKSEIFDDQFSVERPDGSNFTLKIRSTKLEDSAMYFCASSAGETEAFFGQGTRLTVV.

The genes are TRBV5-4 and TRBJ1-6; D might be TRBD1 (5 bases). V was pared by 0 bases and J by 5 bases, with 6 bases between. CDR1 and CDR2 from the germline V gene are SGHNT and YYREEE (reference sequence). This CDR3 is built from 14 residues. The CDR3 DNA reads TGTGCCAGCAGCTTGGAGGGGAATAATTCACCCCTCCACTTT. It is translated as CASSLEGNNSPLHF. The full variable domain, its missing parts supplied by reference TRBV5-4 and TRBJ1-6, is ETGVTQSPTHLIKTRGQQVTLRCSSQSGHNTVSWYQQALGQGPQFIFQYYREEENGRGNFPPRFSGLQFPNYSSELNVNALELDDSALYLCASSLEGNNSPLHFGNGTRLTVT.

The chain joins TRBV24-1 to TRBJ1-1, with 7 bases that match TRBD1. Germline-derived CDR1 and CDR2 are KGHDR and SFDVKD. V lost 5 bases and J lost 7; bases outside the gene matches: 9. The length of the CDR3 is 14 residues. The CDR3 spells CATSAETGAGEAFF. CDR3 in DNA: TGTGCCACCAGTGCCGAAACAGGGGCCGGTGAAGCTTTCTTT.

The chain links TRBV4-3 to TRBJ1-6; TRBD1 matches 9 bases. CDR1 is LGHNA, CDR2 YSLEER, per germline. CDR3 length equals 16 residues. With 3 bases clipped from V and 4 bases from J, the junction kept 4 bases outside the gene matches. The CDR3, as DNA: TGCGCCAGCAGCCAGGACAGGGGACCTTATAATTCACCCCTCCACTTT. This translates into CASSQDRGPYNSPLHF.

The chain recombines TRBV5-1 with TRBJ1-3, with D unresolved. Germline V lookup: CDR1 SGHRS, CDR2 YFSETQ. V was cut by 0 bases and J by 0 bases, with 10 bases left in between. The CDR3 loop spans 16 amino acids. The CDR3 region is CASSLGGASSGNTIYF. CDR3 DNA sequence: TGCGCCAGCAGCTTGGGTGGCGCGAGCTCTGGAAACACCATATATTTT.

The CDR3 DNA reads TGTGCCAGCAGTACAGGGAGGACTGAAGCTTTCTTT. It is translated as CASSTGRTEAFF. This chain uses TRBV6-5 with TRBJ1-1, with D perhaps TRBD1 (6 bases). Between the trimmed V and J ends, which lost 5 bases and 5 bases, there was a span of 9 bases. This CDR3 is 12 amino acids long. In germline, CDR1 is MNHEY, CDR2 SVGAGI.

This CDR3 reads CASTPRPAGEQYF. CDR3 nucleotides: TGTGCCAGCACCCCTCGCCCCGCTGGCGAGCAGTACTTC. This chain connects TRBV7-2 to TRBJ2-7, with D unresolved. V was clipped by 7 bases and J by 6 bases, with 16 bases between them. Germline assignment: CDR1 SGHTA and CDR2 FQGNSA. This CDR3 contains 13 residues.